Shown below are 2 T cell receptor beta chains from a single sample sequenced in a study of T cell repertoires in cytomegalovirus infection. MiXCR, run by TCRdb on the reads, gives a single entry per CDR3 protein. The data hold roughly 500,000 distinct CDR3 sequences, with about 39% observed a single time. Antigen specificity for these receptors is unknown. The sample was cultured PBMCs, taken from culture after CMV antigen stimulation. The receptor source for this set is a human donor in good health (CMV status not recorded). Some clones in this sample may be carry-over from other donors' samples.

This clonotype was seen many times. The chain combines TRBV7-2 with TRBJ1-1; D remains ambiguous. CDR3 length: 13 residues. CDR1 and CDR2 (germline): SGHTA, FQGNSA. The ends were cut back, 4 bases at V and 5 bases at J, with 11 bases in the middle. CDR3 bases: TGTGCCAGCAGCTCCTGGGCGGAAACTGAAGCTTTCTTT. This gives the protein CASSSWAETEAFF.

The rearrangement links TRBV29-1 to TRBJ2-2; D perhaps matches TRBD2 (5 bases). The CDR3 length is 13 residues. V was shortened by 5 bases and J by 7 bases, with 14 bases between the two germline ends. Germline assignment: CDR1 SQVTM and CDR2 ANQGSEA. DNA of the CDR3: TGCAGCGTTACCCCAACTAGTGACGGGGAGCTGTTTTTT. Protein sequence: CSVTPTSDGELFF.